This T cell receptor (beta chain) was recorded in a study of identical twins. Unique molecular identifiers were present on the cDNA, which also gained a universal primer site by template switching. TCRdb redid the calling of the 5' RACE reads with MiXCR, one entry per CDR3 protein. Among about 250,000 distinct CDR3 sequences listed, 6% to 8.5% were seen once. This clonotype was seen only a few times. Antigen: not known. Between the trimmed V and J ends, which lost 2 bases and 3 bases, there was a span of 12 bases. The length of the CDR3 is 15 residues. Study-level points and caveats: Abundant cord blood beta clonotypes carried fewer insertions; memory repertoires showed none.

These data were also reused for a study on yellow fever vaccine responses in identical twins.

Source material: CD8+ T cells sorted from blood. This TCR was recovered from a woman between 18 and 29 years old in good health. The V call is TRBV12-3 or TRBV12-4, the J call TRBJ2-3; a weak D match, TRBD1 (5 bases). The CDR3 DNA is TGTGCCAGCAGTTTAAAGACCAGGGATACAGATACGCAGTATTTT. Its translation is CASSLKTRDTDTQYF.